Each of the 2 T cell receptor beta chains below was sequenced from the same sample in a study of cytotoxic CD8 clonotypes in ibrutinib-treated CLL (dated by TCRdb to about 2021). The intended sense of this specimen's time point label: progressive disease on ibrutinib. Libraries were constructed by the immunoSEQ multiplex PCR assay. Here the immuneACCESS table is served through TCRdb, limited to in-frame sequences with V and J called. Missing clones are a known gap in these copies; in checked studies unresolved V genes cover under half, and the rest lacks a known reason. The sample table shows 53,000 or so clones, and about 54% are seen once. Of the sample, about 24% falls within the top ten clones. The sample consisted of PBMCs, taken at disease progression, from a patient treated with ibrutinib. The origin of the receptors is a human donor with chronic lymphocytic leukemia.

The V and J genes are TRBV6-5 and TRBJ1-1; 9 bases are shared with TRBD1. The ends lost 9 bases at V and 3 bases at J; junction bases unmatched: 8. The CDR3 length is 14 residues. CDR1 is MNHEY and CDR2 is SVGAGI in the germline V gene. This CDR3 is CARQRRQGDTEAFF. DNA for the CDR3: TGTGCCAGGCAAAGGAGACAGGGGGACACTGAAGCTTTCTTT.

The gene calls are TRBV23-1 and TRBJ2-6; D may be TRBD1 (6 bases). TRBV23-1 is an ORF for which the function is uncertain. The V gene lost 6 bases and the J gene lost 4 bases, with 16 bases spanning the gap. The CDR3 is 16 amino acids. This CDR3 is CASSRTAHTGANVLTF. CDR3 sequence (DNA): TGCGCCAGCAGCCGGACAGCCCACACCGGGGCCAACGTCCTGACTTTC.